This T cell receptor (beta chain) was profiled in a study of identical twins. One entry per CDR3 protein results from TCRdb running MiXCR on the 5' RACE reads. This sample carries about 530,000 distinct CDR3 sequences, around 24% of them seen once, and the ten largest clones take around 0.47%. CDR3 length: 15 amino acids. With V trimmed by 6 bases and J by 4 bases, 8 bases remained unmatched. As for this clonotype: Antigen specificity is unknown.

Overall study results and limits: Low generation probability was overrepresented in out-of-frame alpha sequences shared by twins. Conclusions were based on cross-sectional statistical analysis, without following the same donors. Where beta out-of-frame sequences were concerned, excess twin sharing was weaker.

In addition, the sample was reused for a study of yellow fever vaccine responses in identical twins.

V is TRBV12-3 or TRBV12-4 and J is TRBJ1-1, with 10 bases aligning to TRBD1. This TCR derives from a woman under 30 in good health. The source material was CD4+ T cells sorted from blood. The DNA of the CDR3 is TGTGCCAGCAGCCAGAGGACAGGGGGTACCACTGAAGCTTTCTTT. Translating it yields CASSQRTGGTTEAFF.